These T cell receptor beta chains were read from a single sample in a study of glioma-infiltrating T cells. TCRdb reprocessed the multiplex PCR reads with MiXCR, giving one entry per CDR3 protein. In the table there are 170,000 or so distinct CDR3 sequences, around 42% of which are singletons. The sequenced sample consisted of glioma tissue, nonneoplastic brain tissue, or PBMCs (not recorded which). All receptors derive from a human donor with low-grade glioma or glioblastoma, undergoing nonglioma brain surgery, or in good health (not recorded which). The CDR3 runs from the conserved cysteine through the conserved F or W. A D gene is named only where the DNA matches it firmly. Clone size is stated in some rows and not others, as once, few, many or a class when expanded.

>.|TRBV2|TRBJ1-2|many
TGTGCCAGCAGTGAATCGGGACGTTTCTACACCTTC
CASSESGRFYTF
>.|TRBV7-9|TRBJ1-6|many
TGTGCCAGCAGCTTATCGCTGGGGAATTCACCCCTCCACTTT
CASSLSLGNSPLHF
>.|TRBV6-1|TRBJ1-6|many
TGTGCCAGCAGTACGGGGCAGGGTTTTCCACCCCTCCACTTT
CASSTGQGFPPLHF
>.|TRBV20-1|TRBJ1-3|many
TGCAGTGCTAGAGAGGACGACAGAGTTGGAAACACCATATATTTT
CSAREDDRVGNTIYF
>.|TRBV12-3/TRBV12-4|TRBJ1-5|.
TGTGCCAGCAGTTTAAATGCAGCTAGCAATCAGCCCCAGCATTTT
CASSLNAASNQPQHF
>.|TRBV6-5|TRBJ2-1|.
TGTGCCAGCAGTGACTGGGGGAGGTCTAGTGATCAGTTCTTC
CASSDWGRSSDQFF
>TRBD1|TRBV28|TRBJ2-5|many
TGTGCCAGCAGCCGACAGGGGGTGGCGGAGACCCAGTACTTC
CASSRQGVAETQYF
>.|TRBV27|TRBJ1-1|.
TGTGCCAGCAGTTTATCGGAGGGGGGCACTGAAGCTTTCTTT
CASSLSEGGTEAFF
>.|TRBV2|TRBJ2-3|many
TGTGCCAGCAGTCCATCAGGAGATACGCAGTATTTT
CASSPSGDTQYF
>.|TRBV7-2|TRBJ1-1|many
TGTGCCAGCAGCCGCTCGGGGGTGCCCTCTGAAGCTTTCTTT
CASSRSGVPSEAFF
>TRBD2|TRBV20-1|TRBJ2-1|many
TGCAGTGCTAGACTAGCGGGAGTGACAATCTTC
CSARLAGVTIF
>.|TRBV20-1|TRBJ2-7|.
TGCAGTGCTAGCCAAGCGGTTACCTACGAGGAGTACTTC
CSASQAVTYEEYF
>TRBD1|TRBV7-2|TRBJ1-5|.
TGTGCCAGCAGCTTAGCGGCGGCCTATTTCGTTCGTCAGGGGGCTTTACGGAATCAGCCCCAGCATTTT
CASSLAAAYFVRQGALRNQPQHF
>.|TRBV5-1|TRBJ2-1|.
TGCGCCAGCAGCTTGGTGGGAGTGTCTAATGAGCAGTTCTTC
CASSLVGVSNEQFF
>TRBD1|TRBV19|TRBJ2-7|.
TGTGCCAGTAGTTTTGCGGAGGACAGGAACGCCTACGAGCAGTACTTC
CASSFAEDRNAYEQYF
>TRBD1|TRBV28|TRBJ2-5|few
TGTGCCAGCAGTTCCCCACTTGGACAGGGAAGGTCGGAGACCCAGTACTTC
CASSSPLGQGRSETQYF
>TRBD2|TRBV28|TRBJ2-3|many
TGTGCCAGCTGGAGCGGGAGGGTCGCAGATACGCAGTATTTT
CASWSGRVADTQYF
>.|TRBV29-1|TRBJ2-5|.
TGCAGCGTTGAATGGGGGGAGGAAGGCGAGACCCAGTACTTC
CSVEWGEEGETQYF
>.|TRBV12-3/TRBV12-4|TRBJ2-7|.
TGTGCCAGCAGTTTCGAACCGATGGGAGACGAGCAGTACTTC
CASSFEPMGDEQYF
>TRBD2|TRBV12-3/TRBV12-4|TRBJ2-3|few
TGTGCCAGCAGTCGGACAGCGGGAGCTGGAGATACGCAGTATTTT
CASSRTAGAGDTQYF
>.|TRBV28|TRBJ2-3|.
TGTGCCAGCACGGGAGAAGGAACAGATAAGCAGTATTTT
CASTGEGTDKQYF
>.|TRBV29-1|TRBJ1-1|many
TGCAGCGTTGCCAGGGCCACTGAAGCTTTCTTT
CSVARATEAFF
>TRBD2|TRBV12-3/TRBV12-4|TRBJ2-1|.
TGTGCCAGCAGTTTTAATAGCGGGAGGGTTAATGAGCAGTTCTTC
CASSFNSGRVNEQFF
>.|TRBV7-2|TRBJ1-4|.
TGCGCCAGCAGCCGAAACCTAGGCGACGGGCAGAGCAATGAAAAACTGTTTTTT
CASSRNLGDGQSNEKLFF
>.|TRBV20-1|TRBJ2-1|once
TGCAGTGCTCAGACCCCGCGAACAGTCGTTAATGAGCAGTTCTTC
CSAQTPRTVVNEQFF
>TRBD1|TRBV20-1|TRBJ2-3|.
TGCAGTGCCGCCAGGACAGGGTGCTACGAACATACGCAGTATTTT
CSAARTGCYEHTQYF
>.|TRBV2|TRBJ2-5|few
TGTGCCAGCAGTGAAGTCCCAGGACAAGAGACCCAGTACTTC
CASSEVPGQETQYF
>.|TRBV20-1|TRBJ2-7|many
TGCAGTGCTTCTGAAGACCTAACGGGGGAGCAGTACTTC
CSASEDLTGEQYF
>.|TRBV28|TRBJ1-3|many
TGTGCCAGTTACAGGGCCCCGGAGGGAAACACCATATATTTT
CASYRAPEGNTIYF
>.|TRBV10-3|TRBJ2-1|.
TGTGCCATCAGTGACCACTCTTTGTGGGAGGTATACAATGAGCAGTTCTTC
CAISDHSLWEVYNEQFF
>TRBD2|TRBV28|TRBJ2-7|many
TGTGCCAGCAAAACGACTAGCGGAACCTACGAGCAGTACTTC
CASKTTSGTYEQYF
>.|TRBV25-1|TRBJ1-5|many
TGTGCCAGCAGTGGTAACAGTGCAGATCAGCCCCAGCATTTT
CASSGNSADQPQHF
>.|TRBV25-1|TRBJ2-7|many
TGTGCCAGCGCCCCCATAGGGTTGGGGTACGAGCAGTACTTC
CASAPIGLGYEQYF
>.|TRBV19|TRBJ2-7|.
TGTGCCAGTAGTACCGCGGACGGGTCCTACGAGCAGTACTTC
CASSTADGSYEQYF
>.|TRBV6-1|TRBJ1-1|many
TGTGCCAGCAGTGTTGCAGGAAACACTGAAGCTTTCTTT
CASSVAGNTEAFF
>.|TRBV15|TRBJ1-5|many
TGTGCCACCGGAAGTTATAGCAATCAGCCCCAGCATTTT
CATGSYSNQPQHF
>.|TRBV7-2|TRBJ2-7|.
TGTGCCAGCAGCAGGGGGGGGCGGGGACTCCCCTACGAGCAGTACTTC
CASSRGGRGLPYEQYF
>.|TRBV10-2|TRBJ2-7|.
TGCGCCAGCATTCGGGACTTTCTTGATGGCGAGGAGTACTTC
CASIRDFLDGEEYF
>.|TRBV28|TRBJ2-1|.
TGTGCAAGCAGTAAAACTACTCCCGATGAGCAGTTCTTC
CASSKTTPDEQFF
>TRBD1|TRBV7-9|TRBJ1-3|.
TGTGCCAGCAGCTTCGGGATAGGGGGCGAAAACACCATATATTTT
CASSFGIGGENTIYF
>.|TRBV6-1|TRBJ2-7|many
TGTGCCAGCAGTGAAAACAGGGAGACCTACGAGCAGTACTTC
CASSENRETYEQYF
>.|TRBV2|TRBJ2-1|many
TGTGCCAGCAGTGATGCGTTTTTTGGGAATGAGCAGTTCTTC
CASSDAFFGNEQFF
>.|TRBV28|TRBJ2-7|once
TGTGCCAGCAGTCACATTGACCGAAGAAGCTCCTACGAGCAGTACTTC
CASSHIDRRSSYEQYF
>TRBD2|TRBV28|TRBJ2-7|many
TGTGCCAGCAGTTTATCCAGCGGGACCCTCTACGAGCAGTACTTC
CASSLSSGTLYEQYF
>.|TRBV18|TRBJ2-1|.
TGTGCCAGCTCACAAGGGTCGCGGACCTACAATGAGCAGTTCTTC
CASSQGSRTYNEQFF
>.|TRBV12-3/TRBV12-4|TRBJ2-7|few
TGTGCCAGCAGTTCGGGACCCCCTCCCTACGAGCAGTACTTC
CASSSGPPPYEQYF
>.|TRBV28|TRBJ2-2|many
TGTGCCAGCAGTTTGACAGGCAACACCGGGGAGCTGTTTTTT
CASSLTGNTGELFF
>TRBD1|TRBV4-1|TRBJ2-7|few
TGCGCCAGCAGCCTCAGACAGGGTGATTCCTACGAGCAGTACTTC
CASSLRQGDSYEQYF
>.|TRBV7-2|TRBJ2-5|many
TGTGCCAGCAGCTTAACAGGCAGAAGGGGCCAAGAGACCCAGTACTTC
CASSLTGRRGQETQYF
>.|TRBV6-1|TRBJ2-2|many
TGTGCCAGCAGGATGACCAAGGGGGGAAACGGGGAGCTGTTTTTT
CASRMTKGGNGELFF
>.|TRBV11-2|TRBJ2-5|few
TGTGCCAGCAGCTGGGGGGCCGAAGAGACCCAGTACTTC
CASSWGAEETQYF
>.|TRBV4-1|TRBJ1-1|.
TGCTCCAGCAGCCCCCTGGTCTTTGTACACTCGAACACTGAAGCTTTCTTT
CSSSPLVFVHSNTEAFF
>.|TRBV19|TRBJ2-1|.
TGTGCCAGTAGCCATGTTAGCGAGTACAATGAGCAGTTCTTC
CASSHVSEYNEQFF
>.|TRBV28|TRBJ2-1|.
TGTGCCAGCACAGGTTGGCATGAGCAGTTCTTC
CASTGWHEQFF
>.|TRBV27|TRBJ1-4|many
TGTGCCAGCTCCACAGGGCTCCCTAATGAAAAACTGTTTTTT
CASSTGLPNEKLFF
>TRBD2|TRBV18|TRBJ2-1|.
TGTGCCAGCTCATCGGGACTAGCGGGAGGGGATGAGCAGTTCTTC
CASSSGLAGGDEQFF
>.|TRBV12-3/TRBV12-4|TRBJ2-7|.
TGTGCCAGCAGTTTGGGACACCAAGTAGGGGAGCAGTACTTC
CASSLGHQVGEQYF